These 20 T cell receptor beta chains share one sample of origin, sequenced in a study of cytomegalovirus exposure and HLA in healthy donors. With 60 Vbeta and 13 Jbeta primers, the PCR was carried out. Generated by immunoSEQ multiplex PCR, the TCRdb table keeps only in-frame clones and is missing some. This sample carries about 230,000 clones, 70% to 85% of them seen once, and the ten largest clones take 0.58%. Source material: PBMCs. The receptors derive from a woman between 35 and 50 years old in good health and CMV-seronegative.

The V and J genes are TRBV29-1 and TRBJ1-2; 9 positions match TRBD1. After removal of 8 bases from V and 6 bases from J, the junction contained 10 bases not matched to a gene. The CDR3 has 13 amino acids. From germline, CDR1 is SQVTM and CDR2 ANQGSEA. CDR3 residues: CSYITGGTDGYTF. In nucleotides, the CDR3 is TGCAGCTACATTACAGGGGGCACGGATGGCTACACCTTC. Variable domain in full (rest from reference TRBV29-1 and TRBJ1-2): SAVISQKPSRDICQRGTSLTIQCQVDSQVTMMFWYRQQPGQSLTLIATANQGSEATYESGFVIDKFPISRPNLTFSTLTVSNMSPEDSSIYLCSYITGGTDGYTFGSGTRLTVV.

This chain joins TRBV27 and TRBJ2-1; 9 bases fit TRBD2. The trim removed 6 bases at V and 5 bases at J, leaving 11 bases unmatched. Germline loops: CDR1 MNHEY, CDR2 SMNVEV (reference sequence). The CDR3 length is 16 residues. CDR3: CASSLISGGQDNEQFF. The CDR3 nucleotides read TGTGCCAGCAGCCTCATTAGCGGGGGCCAGGACAATGAGCAGTTCTTC.

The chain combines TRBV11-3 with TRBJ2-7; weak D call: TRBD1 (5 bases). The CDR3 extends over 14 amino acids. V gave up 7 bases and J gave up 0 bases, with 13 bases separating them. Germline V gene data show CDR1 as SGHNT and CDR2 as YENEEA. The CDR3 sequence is CASTSKDTSYEQYF. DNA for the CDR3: TGTGCCAGCACCTCGAAGGACACCTCCTACGAGCAGTACTTC.

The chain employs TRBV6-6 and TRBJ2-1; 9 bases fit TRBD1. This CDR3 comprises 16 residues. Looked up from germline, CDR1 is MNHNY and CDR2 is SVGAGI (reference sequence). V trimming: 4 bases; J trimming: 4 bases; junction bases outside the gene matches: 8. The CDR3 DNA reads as TGTGCCAGCAGTTCCATGGACAGGGGCCTTTACAATGAGCAGTTCTTC. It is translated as CASSSMDRGLYNEQFF.

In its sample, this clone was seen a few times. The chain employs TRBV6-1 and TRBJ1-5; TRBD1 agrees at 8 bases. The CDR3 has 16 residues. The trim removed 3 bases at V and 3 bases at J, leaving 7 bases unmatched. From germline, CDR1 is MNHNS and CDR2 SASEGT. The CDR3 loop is CASSEDRVFDNQPQHF. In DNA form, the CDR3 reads TGTGCCAGCAGTGAGGACAGGGTTTTTGACAATCAGCCCCAGCATTTT.

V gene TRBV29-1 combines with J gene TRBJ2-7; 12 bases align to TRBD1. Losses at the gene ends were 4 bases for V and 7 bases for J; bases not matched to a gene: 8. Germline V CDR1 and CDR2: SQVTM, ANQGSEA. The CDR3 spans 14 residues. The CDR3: CSVVGGQGAGEQYF. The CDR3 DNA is TGCAGCGTTGTCGGGGGACAGGGGGCGGGGGAGCAGTACTTC.

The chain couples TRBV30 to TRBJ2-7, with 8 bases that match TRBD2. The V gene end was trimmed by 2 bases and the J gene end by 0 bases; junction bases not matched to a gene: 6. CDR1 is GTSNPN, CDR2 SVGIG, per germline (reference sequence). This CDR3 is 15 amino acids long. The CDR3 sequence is CAWSRSGGLSYEQYF. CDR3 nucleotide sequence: TGTGCCTGGAGTAGAAGCGGGGGCCTCTCCTACGAGCAGTACTTC.

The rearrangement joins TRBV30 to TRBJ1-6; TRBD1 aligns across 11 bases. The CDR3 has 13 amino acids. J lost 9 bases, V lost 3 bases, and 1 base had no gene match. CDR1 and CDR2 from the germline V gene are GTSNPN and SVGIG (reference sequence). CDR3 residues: CAWRGTGGSPLHF. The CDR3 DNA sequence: TGTGCCTGGAGAGGGACAGGGGGTTCACCCCTCCACTTT.

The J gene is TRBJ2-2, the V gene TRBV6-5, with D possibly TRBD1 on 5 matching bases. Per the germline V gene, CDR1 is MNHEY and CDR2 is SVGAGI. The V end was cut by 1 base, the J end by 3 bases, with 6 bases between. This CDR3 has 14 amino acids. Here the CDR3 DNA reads TGTGCCAGCAGTTACTTCAGGGACACCGGGGAGCTGTTTTTT. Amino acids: CASSYFRDTGELFF.

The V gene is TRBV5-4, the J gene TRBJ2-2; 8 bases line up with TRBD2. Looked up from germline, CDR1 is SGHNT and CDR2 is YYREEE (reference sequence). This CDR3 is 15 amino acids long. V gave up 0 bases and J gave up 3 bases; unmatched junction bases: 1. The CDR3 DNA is TGTGCCAGCAGCTTGGCAGCGGGGGACACCGGGGAGCTGTTTTTT. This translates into CASSLAAGDTGELFF. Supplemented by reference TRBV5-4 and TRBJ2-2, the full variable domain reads ETGVTQSPTHLIKTRGQQVTLRCSSQSGHNTVSWYQQALGQGPQFIFQYYREEENGRGNFPPRFSGLQFPNYSSELNVNALELDDSALYLCASSLAAGDTGELFFGEGSRLTVL.

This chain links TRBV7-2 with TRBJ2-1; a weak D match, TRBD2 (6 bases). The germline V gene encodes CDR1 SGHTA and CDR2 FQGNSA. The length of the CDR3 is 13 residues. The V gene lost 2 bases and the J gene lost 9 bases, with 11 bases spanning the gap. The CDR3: CASSLNLASEQFF. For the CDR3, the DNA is TGTGCCAGCAGCTTAAACCTAGCGTCTGAGCAGTTCTTC. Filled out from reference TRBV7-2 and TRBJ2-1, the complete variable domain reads GAGVSQSPSNKVTEKGKDVELRCDPISGHTALYWYRQSLGQGLEFLIYFQGNSAPDKSGLPSDRFSAERTGGSVSTLTIQRTQQEDSAVYLCASSLNLASEQFFGPGTRLTVL.

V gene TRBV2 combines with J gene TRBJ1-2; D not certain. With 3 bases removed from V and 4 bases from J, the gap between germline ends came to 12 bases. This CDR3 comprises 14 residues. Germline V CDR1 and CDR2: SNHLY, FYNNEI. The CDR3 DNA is TGTGCCAGCAGTGAGTACAGATCCATCTATGGCTACACCTTC. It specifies CASSEYRSIYGYTF.

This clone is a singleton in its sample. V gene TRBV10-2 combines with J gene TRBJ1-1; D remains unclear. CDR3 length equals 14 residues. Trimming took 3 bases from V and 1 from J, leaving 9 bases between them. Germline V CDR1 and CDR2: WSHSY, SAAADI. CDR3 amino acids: CASSEKEPNTEAFF. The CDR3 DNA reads TGCGCCAGCAGTGAAAAGGAGCCGAACACTGAAGCTTTCTTT.

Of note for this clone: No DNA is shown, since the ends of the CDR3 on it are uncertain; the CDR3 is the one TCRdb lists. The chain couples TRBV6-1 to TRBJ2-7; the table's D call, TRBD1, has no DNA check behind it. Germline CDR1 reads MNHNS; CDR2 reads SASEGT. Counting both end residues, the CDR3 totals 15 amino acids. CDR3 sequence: CASSSSGTVSYEQYF.

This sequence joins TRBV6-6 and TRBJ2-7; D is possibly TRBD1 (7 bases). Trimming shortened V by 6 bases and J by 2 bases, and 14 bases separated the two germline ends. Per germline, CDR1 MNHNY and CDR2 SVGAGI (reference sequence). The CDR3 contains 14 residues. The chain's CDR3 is CASRQGRTPYEQYF. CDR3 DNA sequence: TGTGCCAGCAGACAGGGGAGGACCCCCTACGAGCAGTACTTC.

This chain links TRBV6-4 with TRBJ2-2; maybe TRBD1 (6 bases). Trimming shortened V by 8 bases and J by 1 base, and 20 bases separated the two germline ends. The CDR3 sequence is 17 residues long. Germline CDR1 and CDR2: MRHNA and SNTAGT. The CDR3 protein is CASSLEGDPQNTGELFF. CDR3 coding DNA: TGTGCCAGCTCACTAGAGGGGGATCCCCAGAACACCGGGGAGCTGTTTTTT.

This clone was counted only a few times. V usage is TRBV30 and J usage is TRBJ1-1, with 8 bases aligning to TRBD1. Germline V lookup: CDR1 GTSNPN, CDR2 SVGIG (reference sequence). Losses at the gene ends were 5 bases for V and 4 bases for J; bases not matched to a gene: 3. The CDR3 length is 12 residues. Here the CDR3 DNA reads TGTGCCTGGGACAGGGGTAGCACTGAAGCTTTCTTT. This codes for CAWDRGSTEAFF.

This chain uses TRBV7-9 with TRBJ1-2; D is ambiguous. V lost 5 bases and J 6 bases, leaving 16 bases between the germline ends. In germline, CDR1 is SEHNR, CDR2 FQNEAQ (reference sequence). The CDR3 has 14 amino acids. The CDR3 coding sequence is TGTGCCAGCAGCCCCTCGGAGGCGATGAATGGCTACACCTTC. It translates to CASSPSEAMNGYTF. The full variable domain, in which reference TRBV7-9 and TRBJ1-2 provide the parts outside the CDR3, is DTGVSQNPRHKITKRGQNVTFRCDPISEHNRLYWYRQTLGQGPEFLTYFQNEAQLEKSRLLSDRFSAERPKGSFSTLEIQRTEQGDSAMYLCASSPSEAMNGYTFGSGTRLTVV.

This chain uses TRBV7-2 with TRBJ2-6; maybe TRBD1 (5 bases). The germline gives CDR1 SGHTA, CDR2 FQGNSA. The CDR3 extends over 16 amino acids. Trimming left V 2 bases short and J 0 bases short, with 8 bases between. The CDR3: CASSLRQNSGANVLTF. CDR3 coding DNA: TGTGCCAGCAGCTTACGACAGAACTCTGGGGCCAACGTCCTGACTTTC. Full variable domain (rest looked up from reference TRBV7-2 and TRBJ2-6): GAGVSQSPSNKVTEKGKDVELRCDPISGHTALYWYRQSLGQGLEFLIYFQGNSAPDKSGLPSDRFSAERTGGSVSTLTIQRTQQEDSAVYLCASSLRQNSGANVLTFGAGSRLTVL.

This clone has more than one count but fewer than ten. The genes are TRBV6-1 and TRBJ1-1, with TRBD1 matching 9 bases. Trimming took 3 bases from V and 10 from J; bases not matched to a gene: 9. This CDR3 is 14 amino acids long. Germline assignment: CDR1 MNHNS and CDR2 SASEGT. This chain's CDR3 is CASSDLYRGRRAFF. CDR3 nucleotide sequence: TGTGCCAGCAGTGATCTCTACAGGGGGCGAAGAGCTTTCTTT.